Given below is one T cell receptor (beta chain) in context. Its antigen remains unknown. Per germline, CDR1 LNHDA and CDR2 SQIVND (reference sequence). Trimming removed 4 bases from V and 2 bases from J, with 15 bases in between. This CDR3 comprises 16 residues. The investigators reverse transcribed all of the isolated RNA, so they sequenced expressed TCRB transcripts. The data were produced by immunoSEQ multiplex PCR, yet TCRdb's version contains in-frame clones alone and is incomplete. The profile shows about 700,000 clones, roughly 13% of them singletons. This sample was taken from a study of beta chain features in type 1 diabetes. Study outcomes and limitations: Type 1 diabetes patients had TCRB CDR3s that were shorter (moderately but significantly so) in all four CD4+ subsets.

This sequence joins TRBV19 and TRBJ1-5; maybe TRBD1 (5 bases). The source of this sequence is a man between 18 and 35 years old with type 1 diabetes. Sequencing was carried out using naive CD4+ T cells from blood. The CDR3 spells CASSKMIRGGNQPQHF. The CDR3 nucleotides are TGTGCCAGTAGTAAGATGATAAGAGGGGGCAATCAGCCCCAGCATTTT.